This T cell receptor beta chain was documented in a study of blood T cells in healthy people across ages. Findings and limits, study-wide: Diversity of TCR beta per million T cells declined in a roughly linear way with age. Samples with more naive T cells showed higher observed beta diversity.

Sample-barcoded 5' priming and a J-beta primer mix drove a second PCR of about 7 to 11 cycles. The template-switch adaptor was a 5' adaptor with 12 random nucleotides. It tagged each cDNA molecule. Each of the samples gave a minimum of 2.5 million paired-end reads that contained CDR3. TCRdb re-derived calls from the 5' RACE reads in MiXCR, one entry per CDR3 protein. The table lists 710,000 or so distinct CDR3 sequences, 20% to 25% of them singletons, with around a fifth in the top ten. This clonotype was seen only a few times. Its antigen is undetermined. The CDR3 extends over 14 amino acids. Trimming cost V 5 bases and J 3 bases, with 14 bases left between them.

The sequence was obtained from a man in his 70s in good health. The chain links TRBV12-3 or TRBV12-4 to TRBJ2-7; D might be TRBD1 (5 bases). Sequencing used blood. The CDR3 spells CASSPDSKGYEQYF. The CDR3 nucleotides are TGTGCCAGCAGTCCCGACAGCAAGGGCTACGAGCAGTACTTC.